A single TCR beta chain is shown here with its context. Its antigen is not known. This CDR3 has 11 amino acids. With 11 bases removed from V and 5 bases from J, the gap between germline ends came to 7 bases. Germline V lookup: CDR1 MNHNS, CDR2 SASEGT. This sample is drawn from a study of T cell repertoires and HLA-DP antigens. Study-wide context: In vitro CD4+ alloreactivity was against HeLa-presented HLA-DP.

Libraries were prepared by immunoSEQ multiplex PCR; TCRdb keeps only in-frame clonotypes and omits some of them. Counted here are about 89,000 clones, 86% occurring once; the ten biggest clones make up about 1.7%. This clonotype was obtained from a man in his fifties or sixties in good health and CMV-seronegative. This chain links TRBV6-1 with TRBJ1-6; D is possibly TRBD1 (5 bases). Material: CD4+ T cells from PBMCs. Here the CDR3 DNA reads TGTGCCGTAGGGGATAATTCACCCCTCCACTTT. Protein product: CAVGDNSPLHF.